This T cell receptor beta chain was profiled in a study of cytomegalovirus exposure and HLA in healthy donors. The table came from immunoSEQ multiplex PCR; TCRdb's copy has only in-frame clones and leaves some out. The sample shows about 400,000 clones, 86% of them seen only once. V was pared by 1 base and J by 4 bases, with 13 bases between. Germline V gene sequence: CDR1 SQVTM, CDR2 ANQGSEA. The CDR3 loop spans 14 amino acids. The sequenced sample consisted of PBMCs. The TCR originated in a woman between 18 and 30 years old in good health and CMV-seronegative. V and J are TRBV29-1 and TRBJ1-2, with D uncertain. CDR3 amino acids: CSVEVVRGSYGYTF. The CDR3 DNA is TGCAGCGTTGAAGTTGTACGGGGAAGCTATGGCTACACCTTC.